The rows below give T cell receptor beta chains drawn from one sample of a study of cytomegalovirus exposure and HLA in healthy donors. Sequenced by immunoSEQ multiplex PCR; TCRdb stores in-frame clones only, minus some. The sample holds roughly 98,000 clones, roughly 84% seen once. The sequenced sample was PBMCs. These receptors came from a young man in good health and CMV-seropositive. Both conserved end residues are part of each CDR3. Fields, in order: V gene, J gene, D gene, clone size, CDR3 DNA, CDR3 protein. D genes are given only for firm matches. Clone size is stated in some rows and not others, as once, few, many or a class when expanded.

V: TRBV18; J: TRBJ2-1; D: TRBD2; size: .; DNA: TGTGCCAGCTCTTTGACTAGCGGTTACAATGAGCAGTTCTTC; CDR3: CASSLTSGYNEQFF
V: TRBV5-6; J: TRBJ2-7; D: .; size: .; DNA: TGTGCCAGCAGCTCCAACGGTCTCCGTCGAGGTGAGCAGTACTTC; CDR3: CASSSNGLRRGEQYF
V: TRBV7-2; J: TRBJ2-7; D: .; size: .; DNA: TGTGCCAGCAGCTTGGCGCGTTACGAGACAGGTACTTCCTACGAGCAGTACTTC; CDR3: CASSLARYETGTSYEQYF
V: TRBV6-5; J: TRBJ2-2; D: TRBD2; size: .; DNA: TGTGCCAGCAGCCCGGGACTAAGCACCGGGGAGCTGTTTTTT; CDR3: CASSPGLSTGELFF
V: TRBV27; J: TRBJ2-1; D: .; size: .; DNA: TGTGCCAGCAGTAGGGGCCCGGACCTGCTTGGCGATGAGCAGTTCTTC; CDR3: CASSRGPDLLGDEQFF
V: TRBV4-1; J: TRBJ2-3; D: TRBD2; size: .; DNA: TGCGCCAGCAGCCAGGTAGCGGGGGGGTCTCGTGATACGCAGTATTTT; CDR3: CASSQVAGGSRDTQYF
V: TRBV7-2; J: TRBJ2-7; D: TRBD2; size: few; DNA: TGTGCCAGCAGCTTAGGTAGCGGGGGGGCCGCCTACGAGCAGTACTTC; CDR3: CASSLGSGGAAYEQYF
V: TRBV29-1; J: TRBJ2-1; D: .; size: .; DNA: TGCAGCGCAAACAGGGTTGCTTACAATGAGCAGTTCTTC; CDR3: CSANRVAYNEQFF
V: TRBV18; J: TRBJ1-3; D: TRBD1; size: .; DNA: TGTGCCAGCTCCAAGTTCGGGACAGGGGAGAGAAACACCATATATTTT; CDR3: CASSKFGTGERNTIYF
V: TRBV7-2; J: TRBJ1-4; D: TRBD1; size: .; DNA: TGTGCCAGCAGCTTAGGGACAGGGGGCACTAATGAAAAACTGTTTTTT; CDR3: CASSLGTGGTNEKLFF
V: TRBV11-3; J: TRBJ2-5; D: .; size: .; DNA: TGTGCCAGCTCCGGGACTGACCAAGAGACCCAGTACTTC; CDR3: CASSGTDQETQYF
V: TRBV2; J: TRBJ2-7; D: .; size: .; DNA: TGTGCCAGCAGTGTAGCGAGAAAGGAGGAGCAGTACTTC; CDR3: CASSVARKEEQYF
V: TRBV5-1; J: TRBJ2-1; D: .; size: .; DNA: TGCGCCAGCAGCTTGGCGAGGGCAGGCAATGAGCAGTTCTTC; CDR3: CASSLARAGNEQFF
V: TRBV2; J: TRBJ1-3; D: TRBD1; size: once; DNA: TGTGCCAGCGGAGACAGGGGGCTTGGAAACACCATATATTTT; CDR3: CASGDRGLGNTIYF
V: TRBV5-6; J: TRBJ2-7; D: .; size: .; DNA: TGTGCCAGCAGCCACACTAGTTATTCGTCCGAGCAGTACTTC; CDR3: CASSHTSYSSEQYF
V: TRBV7-6; J: TRBJ2-3; D: .; size: .; DNA: TGTGCCAGCAGCTTACTAGTTCGTTCAGATACGCAGTATTTT; CDR3: CASSLLVRSDTQYF
V: TRBV6-1; J: TRBJ2-7; D: TRBD1; size: .; DNA: TGTGCCAGCAGTACGGACAGGGTCGAGCAGTACTTC; CDR3: CASSTDRVEQYF
V: TRBV4-1; J: TRBJ2-3; D: .; size: .; DNA: TGCGCCAGCAGCCAAGAACCCAGCGGGCCCAGCACAGATACGCAGTATTTT; CDR3: CASSQEPSGPSTDTQYF
V: TRBV14; J: TRBJ2-1; D: .; size: .; DNA: TGTGCCAGCAGCCAAGGAGATTACAATGAGCAGTTCTTC; CDR3: CASSQGDYNEQFF
V: TRBV11-2; J: TRBJ2-1; D: TRBD2; size: once; DNA: TGTGCCAGCAGCCATCTAGCGGGAGGGCCCTATGAGCAGTTCTTC; CDR3: CASSHLAGGPYEQFF
V: TRBV7-9; J: TRBJ2-5; D: TRBD1; size: .; DNA: TGTGCCAGCAGCGCGACAGGGGGCCAAGAGACCCAGTACTTC; CDR3: CASSATGGQETQYF
V: TRBV19; J: TRBJ1-4; D: .; size: .; DNA: TGTGCCAGTGGGGACCCCGGGAGTCCAAATGAAAAACTGTTTTTT; CDR3: CASGDPGSPNEKLFF